Presented here are 5 T cell receptor beta chains from one specimen sequenced in a study of follicular helper T cells after annual influenza vaccination. Time point meaning: 2014-2015 season, pre-vaccination. Clones were read by immunoSEQ multiplex PCR, and TCRdb kept only the in-frame ones, dropping some. The table includes more than 10,000 clones, around 82% detected once. Sequenced material: CXCR5- memory CD4+ T cells sorted from blood, taken on the day of influenza vaccination. All receptors derive from an adult who received the influenza vaccine.

This clone was counted a few times. The chain links TRBV19 to TRBJ1-1; D gene ambiguous. The CDR3 loop spans 15 amino acids. Germline V gene data show CDR1 as LNHDA and CDR2 as SQIVND (reference sequence). Deletions cut 3 bases from V and 10 bases from J, with 21 bases between. CDR3 loop: CASSMSPGPTFGAFF. The DNA of the CDR3 is TGTGCCAGTAGTATGTCACCCGGGCCGACCTTTGGAGCTTTCTTT.

This clone was found once. The chain uses TRBV5-1 and TRBJ1-5; D remains unclear. The CDR3 consists of 13 residues. V lost 0 bases and J 5 bases, leaving 6 bases between the germline ends. Germline V gene sequence: CDR1 SGHRS, CDR2 YFSETQ. CDR3: CASSLAPDQPQHF. The CDR3 DNA reads TGCGCCAGCAGCTTGGCCCCGGATCAGCCCCAGCATTTT.

CDR3 region: CASKEAGPADTQYF. CDR3 sequence (DNA): TGTGCCAGTAAAGAAGCGGGGCCGGCAGATACGCAGTATTTT. V and J are TRBV19 and TRBJ2-3, with 7 bases lining up with TRBD2. This CDR3 comprises 14 residues. Trimming took 7 bases from V and 4 from J; bases not matched to a gene: 8. Germline CDR1 is LNHDA and CDR2 is SQIVND (reference sequence).

The chain couples TRBV15 to TRBJ2-1; 7 nucleotides line up with TRBD1. CDR1 is LNHNV, CDR2 YYDKDF, per germline (reference sequence). The CDR3 covers 15 residues. V lost 7 bases and J lost 3; bases outside the gene matches: 9. The CDR3 here is CATTPDRARYNEQFF. The CDR3 DNA is TGTGCCACCACCCCCGACAGGGCTCGCTACAATGAGCAGTTCTTC.

The sample holds one count of this clone. This chain links TRBV25-1 with TRBJ2-5; D remains ambiguous. CDR3 length equals 16 residues. Germline V CDR1 and CDR2: MGHDK, SYGVNS. Trimming stripped 4 bases from V and 2 bases from J, with 17 bases between. CDR3 nucleotides: TGTGCCAGCAGTGCCCCCGCGTGGGCCGGACAAGAGACCCAGTACTTC. Encoded protein: CASSAPAWAGQETQYF.